The 13 T cell receptor beta chains below all came from one sample that was sequenced in a study of PD-1 blockade in mismatch repair-deficient tumors. Clones were sequenced by immunoSEQ multiplex PCR, and TCRdb holds only the in-frame ones, with some missing. This sample has 100,000 or so clones, with under 90% found just once. Sample: peripheral blood, taken approximately 35 weeks after starting pembrolizumab. These receptors were taken from an adult with mismatch repair-deficient cancer.

The V gene is TRBV28, the J gene TRBJ2-1; D is unresolved. The CDR3 is 13 amino acids. Germline values: CDR1 MDHEN, CDR2 SYDVKM. V shed 3 bases and J shed 4 bases, with 7 bases lying between them. This chain's CDR3 is CASSFYRYNEQFF. The CDR3 coding sequence is TGTGCCAGCAGTTTTTATAGGTACAATGAGCAGTTCTTC.

V gene TRBV9 combines with J gene TRBJ1-3, with a possible D match to TRBD1 (6 bases). Germline V gene data show CDR1 as SGDLS and CDR2 as YYNGEE. The CDR3 extends over 13 amino acids. Between the trimmed V and J ends, which lost 0 bases and 13 bases, there was a span of 14 bases. The CDR3: CASSVVEQGGIYF. The DNA for the CDR3 is TGTGCCAGCAGCGTAGTCGAACAGGGTGGTATATATTTT.

This clone was counted once. This chain joins TRBV27 and TRBJ2-3; D is unresolved. The V end lost 5 bases, the J end lost 3 bases, and 12 bases lay between the germline ends. This CDR3 has 14 amino acids. Germline CDR1 MNHEY, CDR2 SMNVEV (reference sequence). This CDR3 reads CASSTLATTDTQYF. CDR3 bases: TGTGCCAGCAGTACCTTGGCGACAACAGATACGCAGTATTTT.

This chain connects TRBV27 to TRBJ2-7, with 9 bases lining up with TRBD2. The CDR3 contains 16 residues. CDR1 is MNHEY and CDR2 is SMNVEV in the germline V gene (reference sequence). V gave up 5 bases and J gave up 0 bases; unmatched junction bases: 8. The CDR3 region has the DNA TGTGCCAGCAGTGGACCTAGCGGGGAAGGCTCCTACGAGCAGTACTTC. This translates into CASSGPSGEGSYEQYF.

This clone was seen a handful of times. The CDR3 DNA is TGTGCCAGCAGTGAGGAGTTCAACTATGGCTACACCTTC. Encoded protein: CASSEEFNYGYTF. This chain connects TRBV2 to TRBJ1-2, with D uncertain. Trimming pared 3 bases from V and 2 bases from J, leaving 7 bases between. The germline CDR1 and CDR2 sequences are SNHLY and FYNNEI. The CDR3 runs 13 residues. Looking up the rest from reference TRBV2 and TRBJ1-2 gives the full variable domain: EPEVTQTPSHQVTQMGQEVILRCVPISNHLYFYWYRQILGQKVEFLVSFYNNEISEKSEIFDDQFSVERPDGSNFTLKIRSTKLEDSAMYFCASSEEFNYGYTFGSGTRLTVV.

The rearrangement links TRBV15 to TRBJ2-1; the D gene could be TRBD1 or TRBD2 (5 bases each). V shed 3 bases and J shed 5 bases, with 17 bases lying between them. The CDR3 totals 16 residues. Looked up from germline, CDR1 is LNHNV and CDR2 is YYDKDF (reference sequence). CDR3 in amino acids: CATSRVWDGQDNEQFF. CDR3 coding DNA: TGTGCCACCAGCAGGGTTTGGGACGGTCAGGACAATGAGCAGTTCTTC.

This sequence joins TRBV21-1 and TRBJ2-4; TRBD2, the table's D call, was not compared with the DNA. TRBV21-1 is assigned pseudogene status. The length of the CDR3 is 20 residues. The CDR3 coding sequence is TGTGCCAGCAGCAAACCAAGGAAAGCTAGCGGGAGTCGGGCCAAAAACATTCAGTACTTC. Its translation is CASSKPRKASGSRAKNIQYF.

The chain links TRBV4-1 to TRBJ1-1; D unresolved. The CDR3 has 16 residues. V dropped 0 bases and J dropped 1 base, with 12 bases sitting between them. The germline V gene encodes CDR1 MGHRA and CDR2 YSYEKL. The CDR3 sequence is CASSQDWDSENTEAFF. CDR3 DNA: TGCGCCAGCAGCCAAGATTGGGATTCTGAGAACACTGAAGCTTTCTTT.

About this clone: One end of the junction fails to match germline, which may point to a read error. The V gene is TRBV4-1, the J gene TRBJ1-1, with D possibly matching TRBD1 (5 bases). Germline V CDR1 and CDR2: MGHRA, YSYEKL. The CDR3 has 15 residues. The CDR3 sequence is CASSRQTVLNTEAFF. CDR3 DNA: TGTGCCAGCAGCCGCCAGACAGTACTGAACACTGAAGCTTTCTTT.

This clone was seen only a few times. V is TRBV5-1 and J is TRBJ1-5; D possibly corresponds to TRBD1 (5 bases). The CDR3 consists of 13 residues. Trimming left V 7 bases short and J 3 bases short, with 11 bases between. Germline lookup yields CDR1 SGHRS and CDR2 YFSETQ. The CDR3 loop reads CASSEGDNQPQHF. The CDR3 nucleotides are TGCGCCAGCTCTGAAGGGGACAATCAGCCCCAGCATTTT. The whole variable domain, filled in from reference TRBV5-1 and TRBJ1-5, reads KAGVTQTPRYLIKTRGQQVTLSCSPISGHRSVSWYQQTPGQGLQFLFEYFSETQRNKGNFPGRFSGRQFSNSRSEMNVSTLELGDSALYLCASSEGDNQPQHFGDGTRLSIL.

The DNA of the CDR3 is TGCAGCGTTGCTGGGGGGCCTAACACCGGGGAGCTGTTTTTT. Translated, it gives CSVAGGPNTGELFF. This chain connects TRBV29-1 to TRBJ2-2; either TRBD1 or TRBD2 may fit D (6 bases each). The V and J ends lost 4 bases and 2 bases respectively, with 11 bases between them. CDR3 size: 14 residues. The germline V gene encodes CDR1 SQVTM and CDR2 ANQGSEA.

The rearrangement uses TRBV29-1 and TRBJ2-1; D is ambiguous. The V and J ends lost 4 bases and 4 bases respectively, with 14 bases between them. In germline, CDR1 is SQVTM, CDR2 ANQGSEA. The CDR3 runs 14 residues. The CDR3 coding sequence is TGCAGCGTTGCTTCCGGAGACCTTTACAATGAGCAGTTCTTC. This sequence encodes CSVASGDLYNEQFF.

The J gene is TRBJ2-7, the V gene TRBV27; 7 bases map to TRBD1. CDR1 MNHEY and CDR2 SMNVEV come from the germline V gene (reference sequence). The CDR3 is 15 residues long. The ends lost 3 bases at V and 4 bases at J; junction bases unmatched: 9. The chain's CDR3 is CASSLSSYRGYEQYF. The CDR3 DNA is TGTGCCAGCAGTTTGAGTAGCTACAGGGGTTACGAGCAGTACTTC.